This T cell receptor (beta chain) was documented in a study of post-analysis software for immune sequencing data. The authors incorporated unique molecular identifiers into the TCR beta cDNA libraries. TCRdb processed the PCR reads anew with MiXCR; each CDR3 protein has one entry. This sample carries 450,000 to 700,000 distinct CDR3 sequences, roughly 45% of them seen once, and the ten largest clones take more than 1.5%. This clonotype came up a few times. Its antigen is as yet unknown. The study, taken as a whole, reports: Roughly 5 TRBV segments, including TRBV5-6, TRBV5-1 and TRBV20-1, were more frequent in patients than controls. Strong co-clustering by F measure linked samples that shared a preparation batch.

The germline CDR1 and CDR2 sequences are MNHEY and SVGEGT. The V segment lost 5 bases and the J segment 4 bases; nucleotides outside the gene matches: 7. The CDR3 sequence is 14 residues long. The sequenced sample consisted of blood. This receptor was taken from a girl aged 5 to 17 with multiple sclerosis. The V gene is TRBV6-2 or TRBV6-3, the J gene TRBJ2-7; 8 bases agree with TRBD2. The CDR3 protein is CASSPLAGRYEQYF. In DNA form, the CDR3 reads TGTGCCAGCAGTCCCCTAGCGGGTCGATACGAGCAGTACTTC.